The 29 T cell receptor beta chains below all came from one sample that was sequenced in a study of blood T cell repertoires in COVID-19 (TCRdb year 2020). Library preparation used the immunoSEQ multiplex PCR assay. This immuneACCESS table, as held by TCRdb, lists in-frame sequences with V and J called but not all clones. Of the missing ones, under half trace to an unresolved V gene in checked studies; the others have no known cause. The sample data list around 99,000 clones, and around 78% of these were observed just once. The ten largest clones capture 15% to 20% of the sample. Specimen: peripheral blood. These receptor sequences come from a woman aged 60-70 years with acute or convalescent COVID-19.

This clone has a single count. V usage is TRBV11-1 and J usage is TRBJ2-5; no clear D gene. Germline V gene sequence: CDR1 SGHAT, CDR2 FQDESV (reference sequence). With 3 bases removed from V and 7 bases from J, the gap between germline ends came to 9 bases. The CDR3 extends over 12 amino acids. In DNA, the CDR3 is TGTGCCAGCAGCTTCCCGTCCGGGACCCAGTACTTC. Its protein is CASSFPSGTQYF.

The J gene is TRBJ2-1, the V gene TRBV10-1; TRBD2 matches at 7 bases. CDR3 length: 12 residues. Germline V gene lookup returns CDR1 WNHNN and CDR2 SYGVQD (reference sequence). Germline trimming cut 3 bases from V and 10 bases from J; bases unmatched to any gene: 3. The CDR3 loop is CASSEERGEQFF. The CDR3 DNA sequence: TGCGCCAGCAGTGAAGAGCGGGGAGAGCAGTTCTTC.

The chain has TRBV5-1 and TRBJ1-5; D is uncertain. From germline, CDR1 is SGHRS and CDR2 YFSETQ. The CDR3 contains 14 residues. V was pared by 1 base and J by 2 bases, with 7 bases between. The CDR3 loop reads CASSLRGGNQPQHF. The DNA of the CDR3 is TGCGCCAGCAGCTTGCGGGGTGGCAATCAGCCCCAGCATTTT.

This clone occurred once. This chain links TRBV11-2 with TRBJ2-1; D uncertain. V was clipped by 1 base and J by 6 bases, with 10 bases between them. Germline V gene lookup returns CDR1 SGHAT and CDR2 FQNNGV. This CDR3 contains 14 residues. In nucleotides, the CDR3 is TGTGCCAGCAGCTTAGGTTACCAGTCCAATGAGCAGTTCTTC. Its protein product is CASSLGYQSNEQFF. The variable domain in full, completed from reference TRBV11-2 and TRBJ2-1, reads EAGVAQSPRYKIIEKRQSVAFWCNPISGHATLYWYQQILGQGPKLLIQFQNNGVVDDSQLPKDRFSAERLKGVDSTLKIQPAKLEDSAVYLCASSLGYQSNEQFFGPGTRLTVL.

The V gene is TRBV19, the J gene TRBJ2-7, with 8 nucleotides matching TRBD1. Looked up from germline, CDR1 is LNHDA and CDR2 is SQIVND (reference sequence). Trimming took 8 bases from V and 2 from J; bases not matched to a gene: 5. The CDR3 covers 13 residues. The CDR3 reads CASGQGRAYEQYF. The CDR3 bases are TGTGCCAGTGGACAGGGAAGGGCCTACGAGCAGTACTTC.

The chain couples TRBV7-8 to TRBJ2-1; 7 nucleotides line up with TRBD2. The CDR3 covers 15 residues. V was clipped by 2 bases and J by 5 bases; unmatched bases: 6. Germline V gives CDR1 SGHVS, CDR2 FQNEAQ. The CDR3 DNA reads TGTGCCAGCAGCTTAAACGGGGGGAGGGACAATGAGCAGTTCTTC. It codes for CASSLNGGRDNEQFF. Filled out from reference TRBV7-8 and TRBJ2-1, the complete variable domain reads GAGVSQSPRYKVAKRGQDVALRCDPISGHVSLFWYQQALGQGPEFLTYFQNEAQLDKSGLPSDRFFAERPEGSVSTLKIQRTQQEDSAVYLCASSLNGGRDNEQFFGPGTRLTVL.

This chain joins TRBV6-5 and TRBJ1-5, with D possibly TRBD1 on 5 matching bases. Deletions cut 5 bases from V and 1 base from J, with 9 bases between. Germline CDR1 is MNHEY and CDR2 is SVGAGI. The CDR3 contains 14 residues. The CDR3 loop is CASSTGISNQPQHF. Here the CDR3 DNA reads TGTGCCAGCAGTACAGGTATAAGCAATCAGCCCCAGCATTTT.

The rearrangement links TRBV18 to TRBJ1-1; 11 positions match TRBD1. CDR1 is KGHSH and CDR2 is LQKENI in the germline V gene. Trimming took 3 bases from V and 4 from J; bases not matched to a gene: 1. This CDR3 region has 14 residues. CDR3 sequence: CASSPGTGGTEAFF. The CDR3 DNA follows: TGTGCCAGCTCACCCGGGACAGGGGGCACTGAAGCTTTCTTT.

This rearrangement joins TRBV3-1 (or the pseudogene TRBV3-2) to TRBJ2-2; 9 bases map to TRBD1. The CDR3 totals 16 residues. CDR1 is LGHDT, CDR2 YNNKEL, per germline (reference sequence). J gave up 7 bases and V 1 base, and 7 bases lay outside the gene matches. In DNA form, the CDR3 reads TGTGCCAGCAGCCAAGGGACAGGGGTCCGATTCGGGGAGCTGTTTTTT. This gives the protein CASSQGTGVRFGELFF.

CDR3 bases: TGTGCCAGTAGTCCCAAGGGACTCCCGAACAATGAGCAGTTCTTC. As protein: CASSPKGLPNNEQFF. The J gene is TRBJ2-1, the V gene TRBV19; D may be TRBD2 (6 bases). V was cut by 5 bases and J by 5 bases, with 16 bases left in between. This CDR3 is 15 amino acids long. Per the germline V gene, CDR1 is LNHDA and CDR2 is SQIVND (reference sequence).

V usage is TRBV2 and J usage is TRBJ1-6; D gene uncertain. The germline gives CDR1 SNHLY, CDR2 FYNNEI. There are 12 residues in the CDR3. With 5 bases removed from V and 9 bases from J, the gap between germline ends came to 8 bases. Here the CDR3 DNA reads TGTGCCAGCAGTTCCGGAGTTTCACCCCTCCACTTT. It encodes CASSSGVSPLHF.

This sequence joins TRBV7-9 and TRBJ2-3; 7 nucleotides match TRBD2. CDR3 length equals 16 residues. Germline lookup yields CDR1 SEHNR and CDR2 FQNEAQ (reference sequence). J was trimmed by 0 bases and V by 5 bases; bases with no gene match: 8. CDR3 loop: CASSPLFGRSTDTQYF. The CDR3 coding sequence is TGTGCCAGCAGCCCTCTGTTCGGGAGGAGCACAGATACGCAGTATTTT.

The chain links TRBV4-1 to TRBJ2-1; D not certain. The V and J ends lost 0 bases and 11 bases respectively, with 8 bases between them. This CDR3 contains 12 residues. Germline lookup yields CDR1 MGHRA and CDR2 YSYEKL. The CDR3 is CASSQDGDKQFF. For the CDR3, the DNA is TGCGCCAGCAGCCAAGATGGAGATAAGCAGTTCTTC.

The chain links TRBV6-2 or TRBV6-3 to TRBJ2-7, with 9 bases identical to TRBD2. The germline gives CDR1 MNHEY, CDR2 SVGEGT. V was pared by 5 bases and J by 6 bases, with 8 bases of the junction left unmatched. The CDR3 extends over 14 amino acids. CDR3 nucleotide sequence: TGTGCCAGCAGTCTCCGGACTAGCGACGTCGAGCAGTACTTC. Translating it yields CASSLRTSDVEQYF.

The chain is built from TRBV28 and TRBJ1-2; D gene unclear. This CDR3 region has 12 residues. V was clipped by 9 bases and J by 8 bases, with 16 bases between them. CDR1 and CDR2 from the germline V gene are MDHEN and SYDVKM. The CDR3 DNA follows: TGTGCCAGTGATACAAGGTACGGGGGCTACACCTTC. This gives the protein CASDTRYGGYTF.

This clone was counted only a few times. Written as DNA, the CDR3 is TGTGCCAGCAGCCCTGGACAGGGCCTCGGAAACACCATATATTTT. It yields the protein CASSPGQGLGNTIYF. J is TRBJ1-3 and V is TRBV11-2; 8 nucleotides align to TRBD1. CDR3 length: 15 amino acids. Trimming took 5 bases from V and 4 from J; bases not matched to a gene: 7. CDR1 and CDR2 from the germline V gene are SGHAT and FQNNGV.

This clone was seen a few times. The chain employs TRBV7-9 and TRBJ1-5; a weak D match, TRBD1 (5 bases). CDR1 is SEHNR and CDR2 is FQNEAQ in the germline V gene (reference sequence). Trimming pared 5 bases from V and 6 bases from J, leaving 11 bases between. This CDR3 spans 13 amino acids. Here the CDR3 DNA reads TGTGCCAGCAGCCCTTCCGGGGGTCAGCCCCAGCATTTT. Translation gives CASSPSGGQPQHF.

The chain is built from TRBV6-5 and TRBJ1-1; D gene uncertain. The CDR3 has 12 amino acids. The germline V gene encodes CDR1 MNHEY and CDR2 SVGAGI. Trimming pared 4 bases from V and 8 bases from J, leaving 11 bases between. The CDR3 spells CASSSTRGEAFF. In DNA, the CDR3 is TGTGCCAGCAGTTCCACTCGAGGGGAAGCTTTCTTT.

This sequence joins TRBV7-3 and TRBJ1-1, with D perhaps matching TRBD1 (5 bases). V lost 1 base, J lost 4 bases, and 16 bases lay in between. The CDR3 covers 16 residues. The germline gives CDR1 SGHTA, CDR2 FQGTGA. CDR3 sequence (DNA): TGTGCCAGCAGCTTAAGGGGCCCCGGAGGGGCCACTGAAGCTTTCTTT. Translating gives CASSLRGPGGATEAFF.

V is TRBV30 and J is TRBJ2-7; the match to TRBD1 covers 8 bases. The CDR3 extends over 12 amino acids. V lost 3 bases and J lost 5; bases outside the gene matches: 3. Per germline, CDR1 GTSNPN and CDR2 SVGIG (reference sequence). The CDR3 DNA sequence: TGTGCCTGGAGCAGGGGGCCTAACGAGCAGTACTTC. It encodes CAWSRGPNEQYF.

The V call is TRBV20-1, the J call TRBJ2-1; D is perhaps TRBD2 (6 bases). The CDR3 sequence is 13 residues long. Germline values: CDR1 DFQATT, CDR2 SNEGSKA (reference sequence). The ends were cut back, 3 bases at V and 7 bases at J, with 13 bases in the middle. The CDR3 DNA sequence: TGCAGTGCTAGTCTAGCGAGAGGGAATGAGCAGTTCTTC. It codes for CSASLARGNEQFF.

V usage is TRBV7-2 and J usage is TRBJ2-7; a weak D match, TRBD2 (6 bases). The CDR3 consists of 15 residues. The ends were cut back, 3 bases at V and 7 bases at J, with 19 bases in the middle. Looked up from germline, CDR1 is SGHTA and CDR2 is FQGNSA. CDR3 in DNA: TGTGCCAGCAGCTTCTTGGGGGGAGGATCCAGGGAGCAGTACTTC. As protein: CASSFLGGGSREQYF. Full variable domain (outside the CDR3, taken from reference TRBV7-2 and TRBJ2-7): GAGVSQSPSNKVTEKGKDVELRCDPISGHTALYWYRQSLGQGLEFLIYFQGNSAPDKSGLPSDRFSAERTGGSVSTLTIQRTQQEDSAVYLCASSFLGGGSREQYFGPGTRLTVT.

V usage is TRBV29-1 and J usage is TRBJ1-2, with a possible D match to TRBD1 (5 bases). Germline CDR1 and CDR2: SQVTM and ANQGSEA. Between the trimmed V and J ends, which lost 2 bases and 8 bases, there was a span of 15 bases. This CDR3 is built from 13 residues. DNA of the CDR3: TGCAGCGTTGAAAGGCAGGGTGGTATGGGCTACACCTTC. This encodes CSVERQGGMGYTF.

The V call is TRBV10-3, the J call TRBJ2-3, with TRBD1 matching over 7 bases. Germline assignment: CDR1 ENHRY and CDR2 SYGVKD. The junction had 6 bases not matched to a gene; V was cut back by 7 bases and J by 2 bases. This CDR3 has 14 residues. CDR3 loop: CAIKKTGSTDTQYF. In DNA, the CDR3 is TGTGCCATCAAGAAGACAGGGTCCACAGATACGCAGTATTTT.

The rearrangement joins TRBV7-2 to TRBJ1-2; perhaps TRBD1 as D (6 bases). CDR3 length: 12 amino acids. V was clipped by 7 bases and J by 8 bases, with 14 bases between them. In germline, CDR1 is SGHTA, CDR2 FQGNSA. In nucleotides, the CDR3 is TGTGCCAGCAACCTCGGGACAATGGGCTACACCTTC. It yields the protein CASNLGTMGYTF.

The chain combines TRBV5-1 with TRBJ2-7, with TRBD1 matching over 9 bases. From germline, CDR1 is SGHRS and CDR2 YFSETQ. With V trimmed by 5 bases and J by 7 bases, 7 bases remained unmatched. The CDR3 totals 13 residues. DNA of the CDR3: TGCGCCAGCAGGGGGACAGGGACGGGTGAGCAGTACTTC. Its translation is CASRGTGTGEQYF.

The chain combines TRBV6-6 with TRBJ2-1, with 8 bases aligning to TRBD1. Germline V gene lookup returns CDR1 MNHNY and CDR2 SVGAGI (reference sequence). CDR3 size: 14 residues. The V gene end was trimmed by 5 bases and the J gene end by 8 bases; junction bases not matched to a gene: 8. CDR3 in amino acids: CASSRRQGTDEQFF. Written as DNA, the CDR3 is TGTGCCAGCAGTCGTAGACAGGGGACCGATGAGCAGTTCTTC.

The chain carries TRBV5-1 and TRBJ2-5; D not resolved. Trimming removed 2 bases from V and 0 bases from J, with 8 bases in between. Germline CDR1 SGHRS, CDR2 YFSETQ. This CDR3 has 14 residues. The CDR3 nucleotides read TGCGCCAGCAGCTTCCAATCCCACCAAGAGACCCAGTACTTC. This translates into CASSFQSHQETQYF.

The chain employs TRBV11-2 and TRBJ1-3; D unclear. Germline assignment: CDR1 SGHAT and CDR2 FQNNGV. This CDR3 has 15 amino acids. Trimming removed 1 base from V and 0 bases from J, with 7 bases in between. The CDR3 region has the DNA TGTGCCAGCAGCTTAGGACACTCCTCTGGAAACACCATATATTTT. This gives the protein CASSLGHSSGNTIYF.